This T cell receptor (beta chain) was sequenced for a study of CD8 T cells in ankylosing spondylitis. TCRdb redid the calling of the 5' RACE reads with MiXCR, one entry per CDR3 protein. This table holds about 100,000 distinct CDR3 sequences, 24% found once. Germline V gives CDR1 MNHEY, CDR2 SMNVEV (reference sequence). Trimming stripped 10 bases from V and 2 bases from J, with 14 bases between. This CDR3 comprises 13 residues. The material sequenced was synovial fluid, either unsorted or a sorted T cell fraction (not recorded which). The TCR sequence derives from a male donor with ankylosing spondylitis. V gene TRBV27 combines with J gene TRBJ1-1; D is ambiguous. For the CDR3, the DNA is TGTGCCACCTTCCTTAACCCCAACACTGAAGCTTTCTTT. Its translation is CATFLNPNTEAFF.